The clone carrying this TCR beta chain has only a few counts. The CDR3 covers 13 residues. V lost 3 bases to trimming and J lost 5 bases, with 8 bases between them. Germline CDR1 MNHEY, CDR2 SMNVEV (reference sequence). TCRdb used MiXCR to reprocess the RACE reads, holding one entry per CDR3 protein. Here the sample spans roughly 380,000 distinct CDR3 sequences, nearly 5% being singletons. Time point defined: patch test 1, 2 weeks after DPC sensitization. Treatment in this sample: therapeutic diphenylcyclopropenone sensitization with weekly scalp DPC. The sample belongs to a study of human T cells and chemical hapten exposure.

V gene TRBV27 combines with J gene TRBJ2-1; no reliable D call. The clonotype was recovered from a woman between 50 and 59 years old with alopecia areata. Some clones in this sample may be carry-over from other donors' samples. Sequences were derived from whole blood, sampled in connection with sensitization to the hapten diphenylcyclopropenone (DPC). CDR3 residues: CASSFLDDNEQFF. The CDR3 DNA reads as TGTGCCAGCAGTTTTTTAGACGACAATGAGCAGTTCTTC.